These T cell receptor beta chains were read from a single sample in a study of spatial heterogeneity in lung cancer. TCRdb used MiXCR to reprocess the 5' RACE reads, holding one entry per CDR3 protein. The sample lists 100,000 or so distinct CDR3 sequences; about 4.4% were seen once. Sequences were derived from lung tumor tissue, sampled at surgery. The receptors were gathered from a male donor with early-stage non-small cell lung cancer. Each CDR3 is given with its conserved first and last residue. The D gene is left open where the match is weak. Rows may omit the clone size; those that give it use once, few, many or a size class.

clone_size | j_call | v_call | d_call | cdr3_aa | cdr3_nt
many | TRBJ2-7 | TRBV11-2 | - | CASSLVYEQYF | TGTGCCAGCAGCTTAGTTTACGAGCAGTACTTC
many | TRBJ2-7 | TRBV27 | - | CASSSGESSYEQYF | TGTGCCAGCAGTTCCGGGGAGAGCTCCTACGAGCAGTACTTC
many | TRBJ2-2 | TRBV12-3/TRBV12-4 | TRBD2 | CASREGLAEGTGELFF | TGTGCCAGCAGGGAAGGCCTAGCGGAGGGGACCGGGGAGCTGTTTTTT
- | TRBJ2-6 | TRBV6-5 | - | CASRMDRTGANVLTF | TGTGCCAGCAGGATGGACCGGACGGGGGCCAACGTCCTGACTTTC
many | TRBJ2-7 | TRBV27 | - | CASSLSGSSYEQYF | TGTGCCAGCAGTTTGTCGGGAAGCTCCTACGAGCAGTACTTC
many | TRBJ2-7 | TRBV5-1 | TRBD2 | CASSSGGTYEQYF | TGCGCCAGCAGCTCCGGGGGGACTTACGAGCAGTACTTC
many | TRBJ1-3 | TRBV13 | TRBD1 | CASSLGTGGAGNTIYF | TGTGCCAGCAGCTTAGGAACAGGGGGCGCCGGAAACACCATATATTTT
many | TRBJ2-1 | TRBV6-1 | TRBD2 | CASRVGLAGEGEQFF | TGTGCCAGCAGGGTAGGACTAGCGGGAGAAGGCGAGCAGTTCTTC
many | TRBJ1-6 | TRBV7-9 | - | CASSLLQGDNSPLHF | TGTGCCAGCAGCCTTTTACAGGGAGACAATTCACCCCTCCACTTT
many | TRBJ2-1 | TRBV2 | - | CASRETGQPRGNEQFF | TGTGCCAGCAGAGAAACAGGGCAGCCCCGAGGCAATGAGCAGTTCTTC
few | TRBJ1-6 | TRBV10-3 | - | CAISVRDNSPLHF | TGTGCCATCAGTGTCAGGGATAATTCACCCCTCCACTTT
many | TRBJ2-7 | TRBV28 | TRBD2 | CASRPGLDGYEQYF | TGTGCCAGCAGACCTGGACTAGACGGGTACGAGCAGTACTTC
many | TRBJ1-1 | TRBV15 | - | CATRETGGPQPNTEAFF | TGTGCCACCAGGGAAACGGGAGGACCGCAACCTAACACTGAAGCTTTCTTT
few | TRBJ2-7 | TRBV28 | - | CASSPGWFEQYF | TGTGCCAGCAGTCCCGGTTGGTTCGAGCAGTACTTC
many | TRBJ2-1 | TRBV27 | TRBD1 | CASSLQPDRAYNEQFF | TGTGCCAGCAGTTTGCAGCCAGACAGGGCCTACAATGAGCAGTTCTTC
- | TRBJ1-5 | TRBV18 | - | CASSQDTDSYNQPQHF | TGTGCCAGCTCACAGGACACCGACAGCTACAATCAGCCCCAGCATTTT
- | TRBJ2-7 | TRBV11-2 | TRBD2 | CASSLLAGHYEQYF | TGTGCCAGCAGCTTACTAGCGGGGCATTACGAGCAGTACTTC
many | TRBJ2-5 | TRBV28 | TRBD2 | CASRGTSGIETQYF | TGTGCCAGCAGGGGGACTAGCGGGATAGAGACCCAGTACTTC
few | TRBJ1-2 | TRBV5-1 | TRBD1 | CASSSEGQASYGYTF | TGCGCCAGCAGCAGCGAGGGACAGGCGAGCTATGGCTACACCTTC
- | TRBJ2-7 | TRBV12-3/TRBV12-4 | TRBD2 | CARSLEIISSGLTSYEQYF | TGTGCCAGAAGTTTAGAAATTATCTCTAGCGGACTTACCTCCTACGAGCAGTACTTC
- | TRBJ2-5 | TRBV7-7 | TRBD2 | CASSLGSGYQETQYF | TGTGCCAGCAGCTTAGGTAGCGGGTACCAAGAGACCCAGTACTTC
many | TRBJ2-4 | TRBV4-1 | TRBD1 | CASSRFPLRDRAKNIQYF | TGCGCCAGCAGCCGTTTCCCCCTCCGGGACAGGGCCAAAAACATTCAGTACTTC
few | TRBJ1-2 | TRBV7-2 | TRBD1 | CASSFGGTGTNYGYTF | TGTGCCAGCAGCTTTGGCGGGACAGGAACTAACTATGGCTACACCTTC
many | TRBJ1-1 | TRBV12-3/TRBV12-4 | - | CASSFGLTEAFF | TGTGCCAGCAGTTTCGGGTTAACTGAAGCTTTCTTT
many | TRBJ2-7 | TRBV6-5 | - | CASSYPLPYEQYF | TGTGCCAGCAGTTACCCCCTTCCCTACGAGCAGTACTTC
many | TRBJ2-1 | TRBV11-2 | - | CASSLLLEQFF | TGTGCCAGCAGCCTCCTTCTGGAGCAGTTCTTC
- | TRBJ2-3 | TRBV6-1 | - | CASSGWDTQYF | TGTGCCAGCAGTGGGTGGGATACGCAGTATTTT
few | TRBJ1-4 | TRBV29-1 | - | CSVKGDGNEKLFF | TGCAGCGTTAAGGGTGACGGGAATGAAAAACTGTTTTTT
- | TRBJ2-1 | TRBV9 | TRBD2 | CASSVAAPRGGNEQFF | TGTGCCAGCAGCGTAGCGGCCCCCCGGGGGGGGAATGAGCAGTTCTTC
many | TRBJ1-2 | TRBV10-3 | TRBD1 | CAISEPRTGAGGYTF | TGTGCCATCAGTGAGCCCCGGACAGGGGCTGGTGGCTACACCTTC
many | TRBJ2-7 | TRBV10-3 | - | CAISGPPGEQYF | TGTGCCATCAGTGGACCTCCGGGCGAGCAGTACTTC
many | TRBJ2-1 | TRBV2 | TRBD1 | CASRRDRGNNEQFF | TGTGCCAGCCGTCGGGACAGGGGCAACAATGAGCAGTTCTTC
many | TRBJ2-7 | TRBV28 | - | CASSRYEQYF | TGTGCCAGCAGTCGGTACGAGCAGTACTTC
few | TRBJ2-3 | TRBV10-3 | - | CAISNHGGGDTDTQYF | TGTGCCATCAGTAACCACGGGGGAGGAGACACAGATACGCAGTATTTT
many | TRBJ2-1 | TRBV29-1 | - | CSVGPNLPRFF | TGCAGCGTTGGACCCAACCTGCCCCGGTTCTTC
many | TRBJ1-5 | TRBV28 | - | CASSFWTDFGQPQHF | TGTGCCAGCAGTTTCTGGACAGATTTTGGGCAGCCCCAGCATTTT
many | TRBJ2-5 | TRBV12-3/TRBV12-4 | - | CASSPRARETQYF | TGTGCCAGCAGTCCTAGGGCGCGGGAGACCCAGTACTTC